Presented here are 31 T cell receptor beta chains from one specimen sequenced in a study of control samples from healthy donors and cancer patients (dated by TCRdb to the early 2020s). The library relied on the immunoSEQ multiplex PCR assay. What TCRdb holds here is the immuneACCESS table cut down to in-frame rearrangements. Part of the clones is not present; checked against another copy, under half of the missing clones reflect an unresolved V gene, and the others are unexplained. For this sample the table gives some 130,000 clones, of which approximately 92% were detected only once. Jointly, the top ten make up less than 2.5% of the sample. Sample: blood. All receptors come from a woman aged 45-60 years in good health.

In its sample, this clone was seen once. V is TRBV6-1 and J is TRBJ1-4; weak D call: TRBD1 (5 bases). Trimming took off 3 bases at V and 4 bases at J, with 15 bases between the two ends. The CDR3 covers 16 residues. Germline CDR1 MNHNS, CDR2 SASEGT. The CDR3 is CASSDLLGGLNEKLFF. CDR3 in DNA: TGTGCCAGCAGTGACCTGCTTGGGGGTCTTAATGAAAAACTGTTTTTT.

The chain uses TRBV6-6 and TRBJ1-1; the match to TRBD1 covers 7 bases. The germline V gene encodes CDR1 MNHNY and CDR2 SVGAGI (reference sequence). The trim removed 5 bases at V and 5 bases at J, leaving 11 bases unmatched. This CDR3 contains 15 residues. The CDR3 DNA reads TGTGCCAGCAGTACACAGGGGCCATGGGTAACTGAAGCTTTCTTT. Residues: CASSTQGPWVTEAFF.

The V and J genes are TRBV21-1 and TRBJ1-5. TRBV21-1 is described as a pseudogene. The CDR3 sequence is 15 residues long. The CDR3 sequence is CASSKEGQPDQPQHF. CDR3 coding DNA: TGTGCCAGCAGCAAAGAAGGGCAGCCCGATCAGCCCCAGCATTTT.

This rearrangement joins TRBV28 to TRBJ1-4; TRBD1 aligns across 7 bases. The CDR3 contains 17 residues. Losses at the gene ends were 5 bases for V and 0 bases for J; bases not matched to a gene: 9. CDR1 and CDR2 (germline): MDHEN, SYDVKM. CDR3 sequence reads: CASSPEEGAATNEKLFF. In DNA form, the CDR3 reads TGTGCCAGCAGTCCCGAAGAGGGGGCTGCAACTAATGAAAAACTGTTTTTT.

This chain uses TRBV29-1 with TRBJ1-2, with 7 positions matching TRBD1. Germline loops: CDR1 SQVTM, CDR2 ANQGSEA. The CDR3 length is 13 residues. J was trimmed by 5 bases and V by 2 bases; bases with no gene match: 5. The CDR3 region has the DNA TGCAGCGTTGAAAACCCAGGGGGGTATGGCTACACCTTC. Translating it yields CSVENPGGYGYTF.

This rearrangement joins TRBV12-3 or TRBV12-4 to TRBJ1-5, with D uncertain. This CDR3 spans 13 amino acids. Between the trimmed V and J ends, which lost 5 bases and 5 bases, there was a span of 10 bases. CDR3 DNA sequence: TGTGCCAGCAGTCACCCCCCCGATCAGCCCCAGCATTTT. This gives the protein CASSHPPDQPQHF.

This chain joins TRBV19 and TRBJ1-1, with TRBD1 matching over 7 bases. Germline CDR1 LNHDA, CDR2 SQIVND (reference sequence). After removal of 6 bases from V and 4 bases from J, the junction contained 5 bases not matched to a gene. The CDR3 covers 13 residues. The CDR3 loop is CASRNPGGTEAFF. Written as DNA, the CDR3 is TGTGCCAGTAGAAACCCAGGGGGCACTGAAGCTTTCTTT.

V and J are TRBV6-2 or TRBV6-3 and TRBJ1-1, with TRBD1 as a possible D gene (6 bases). CDR1 MNHEY and CDR2 SVGEGT come from the germline V gene. Trimming shortened V by 0 bases and J by 10 bases, and 6 bases separated the two germline ends. The CDR3 loop spans 11 amino acids. CDR3 in amino acids: CASSYSTGAFF. In DNA, the CDR3 is TGTGCCAGCAGTTACTCGACAGGAGCTTTCTTT.

With regard to this clone: Compared with germline, one end of the junction differs, possibly owing to a read error. The same CDR3 also results from other DNA sequences found in this sample. The V call is TRBV19, the J call TRBJ1-2, with a weak D call TRBD1 (6 bases). The CDR3 loop spans 14 amino acids. Germline CDR1 and CDR2: LNHDA and SQIVND (reference sequence). CDR3 sequence reads: CASSIYGGGSGYTF. Written as DNA, the CDR3 is TGCGCCAGTAGTATATACGGGGGCGGGAGTGGCTACACCTTC.

V usage is TRBV4-1 and J usage is TRBJ2-7, with D unclear. Germline CDR1 and CDR2: MGHRA and YSYEKL. V was trimmed by 0 bases and J by 2 bases, leaving 14 bases between them. This CDR3 has 16 residues. For the CDR3, the DNA is TGCGCCAGCAGCCAAGATTTATCCAGCCCGCCCTACGAGCAGTACTTC. Its translation is CASSQDLSSPPYEQYF.

The chain carries TRBV2 and TRBJ1-3; D remains ambiguous. The V end was cut by 2 bases, the J end by 4 bases, with 3 bases between. Germline V gene lookup returns CDR1 SNHLY and CDR2 FYNNEI. This CDR3 contains 12 residues. The CDR3 region has the DNA TGTGCCAGCAGTGAACAGGGAAACACCATATATTTT. The encoded protein is CASSEQGNTIYF.

J is TRBJ1-5 and V is TRBV2; unclear D gene. From germline, CDR1 is SNHLY and CDR2 FYNNEI. V gave up 8 bases and J gave up 7 bases, with 12 bases separating them. The CDR3 is 12 amino acids. CDR3 bases: TGTGCCAGCCATTCTCCGGGGCAGCCCCAGCATTTT. This sequence encodes CASHSPGQPQHF.

V gene TRBV15 combines with J gene TRBJ1-1; the D is unclear. CDR1 and CDR2 from the germline V gene are LNHNV and YYDKDF (reference sequence). This CDR3 comprises 13 residues. V was trimmed by 4 bases and J by 0 bases, leaving 6 bases between them. Written as DNA, the CDR3 is TGTGCCACCAGCAAAGACATGAACACTGAAGCTTTCTTT. Encoded protein: CATSKDMNTEAFF.

The chain uses TRBV5-4 and TRBJ2-5, with unresolved D. Germline CDR1 reads SGHNT; CDR2 reads YYREEE (reference sequence). With 1 base removed from V and 1 base from J, the gap between germline ends came to 5 bases. This CDR3 comprises 13 residues. The CDR3 coding sequence is TGTGCCAGCAGCTTGCGTTCCCAAGAGACCCAGTACTTC. Encoded protein: CASSLRSQETQYF.

The chain joins TRBV6-6 to TRBJ2-7, with TRBD1 matching 10 bases. Germline trimming cut 4 bases from V and 4 bases from J; bases unmatched to any gene: 10. The germline gives CDR1 MNHNY, CDR2 SVGAGI (reference sequence). The CDR3 spans 16 residues. This CDR3 is CASSSERQGAVYEQYF. DNA of the CDR3: TGTGCCAGCAGTTCCGAAAGACAGGGGGCAGTGTACGAGCAGTACTTC.

V is TRBV30 and J is TRBJ1-6; D is ambiguous. Trimming shortened V by 1 base and J by 0 bases, and 16 bases separated the two germline ends. In germline, CDR1 is GTSNPN, CDR2 SVGIG (reference sequence). This CDR3 has 18 residues. The CDR3 coding sequence is TGTGCCTGGAGTGCCGACGGACGGTTATTCTCCTATAATTCACCCCTCCACTTT. As protein: CAWSADGRLFSYNSPLHF. Combining the CDR3 with reference TRBV30 and TRBJ1-6 gives the whole variable domain SQTIHQWPATLVQPVGSPLSLECTVEGTSNPNLYWYRQAAGRGLQLLFYSVGIGQISSEVPQNLSASRPQDRQFILSSKKLLLSDSGFYLCAWSADGRLFSYNSPLHFGNGTRLTVT.

Details on this clone: This sample also contains other DNA sequences that code for the same CDR3. The chain joins TRBV15 to TRBJ1-1; no reliable D call. Trimming removed 0 bases from V and 2 bases from J, with 7 bases in between. Germline V gene lookup returns CDR1 LNHNV and CDR2 YYDKDF (reference sequence). The CDR3 totals 14 residues. CDR3 sequence (DNA): TGTGCCACCAGCAGAGATCTAGGTAACACTGAAGCTTTCTTT. As protein: CATSRDLGNTEAFF.

The V call is TRBV18, the J call TRBJ1-2; 12 positions match TRBD1. V was clipped by 1 base and J by 9 bases; unmatched bases: 15. Germline CDR1 is KGHSH and CDR2 is LQKENI. The CDR3 length is 18 residues. The CDR3 region has the DNA TGTGCCAGCTCACCACTTCAAACCGGGACAGGGGGCACCCAAAGCTACACCTTC. It yields the protein CASSPLQTGTGGTQSYTF.

The chain employs TRBV6-5 and TRBJ2-2, with D tentatively TRBD1 or TRBD2 (5 bases each). This CDR3 is 14 amino acids long. Trimming pared 7 bases from V and 4 bases from J, leaving 13 bases between. Germline loops: CDR1 MNHEY, CDR2 SVGAGI. Here the CDR3 reads CASTVGVGTGELFF. In nucleotides, the CDR3 is TGTGCCAGCACCGTGGGGGTTGGCACCGGGGAGCTGTTTTTT.

The V call is TRBV5-6, the J call TRBJ1-2; D might be TRBD1 (6 bases). Germline V gene data show CDR1 as SGHDT and CDR2 as YYEEEE. This CDR3 region has 14 residues. V was cut by 4 bases and J by 3 bases, with 13 bases left in between. The DNA of the CDR3 is TGTGCCAGCAGCCAAGGACAGATTTACTATGGCTACACCTTC. Amino acids: CASSQGQIYYGYTF.

V is TRBV25-1 and J is TRBJ1-1, with D possibly matching TRBD1 (6 bases). There are 13 residues in the CDR3. Germline V lookup: CDR1 MGHDK, CDR2 SYGVNS. The V end was cut by 1 base, the J end by 8 bases, with 11 bases between. The CDR3 reads CASSEWGASEAFF. The CDR3 bases are TGTGCCAGCAGTGAATGGGGGGCCTCCGAAGCTTTCTTT.

V is TRBV6-6 and J is TRBJ1-1; unclear D gene. The CDR3 length is 12 residues. Trimming removed 7 bases from V and 6 bases from J, with 12 bases in between. Germline loops: CDR1 MNHNY, CDR2 SVGAGI (reference sequence). The CDR3 sequence: CASTATGSEAFF. The CDR3 DNA sequence: TGTGCCAGCACCGCGACCGGGTCTGAAGCTTTCTTT.

V usage is TRBV30 and J usage is TRBJ1-6, with TRBD1 as a possible D gene (5 bases). The V and J ends lost 0 bases and 8 bases respectively, with 20 bases between them. Per germline, CDR1 GTSNPN and CDR2 SVGIG (reference sequence). The CDR3 is 17 residues long. CDR3: CAWSVSRPRGRDSPLHF. The CDR3, as DNA: TGTGCCTGGAGTGTAAGTCGTCCGCGGGGCCGGGATTCACCCCTCCACTTT.

The chain combines TRBV7-8 with TRBJ1-1; D call uncertain. CDR1 is SGHVS, CDR2 FQNEAQ, per germline. The CDR3 has 15 residues. V was cut by 0 bases and J by 5 bases, with 13 bases left in between. CDR3 sequence: CASSLALLESTEAFF. The CDR3, as DNA: TGTGCCAGCAGCTTAGCGCTGTTAGAATCAACTGAAGCTTTCTTT.

The chain employs TRBV19 and TRBJ1-2; D possibly corresponds to TRBD1 (6 bases). Germline values: CDR1 LNHDA, CDR2 SQIVND (reference sequence). This CDR3 region has 14 residues. V dropped 3 bases and J dropped 7 bases, with 15 bases sitting between them. CDR3 nucleotide sequence: TGTGCCAGTAGTATGTGGGGGCTAAGCGTTGGCTACACCTTC. Translation gives CASSMWGLSVGYTF.

This chain uses TRBV12-3 or TRBV12-4 with TRBJ1-3; D is perhaps TRBD1 (5 bases). V lost 8 bases to trimming and J lost 4 bases, with 12 bases between them. This CDR3 region has 13 residues. CDR3 protein: CASGRRGGNTIYF. CDR3 bases: TGTGCCAGCGGACGAAGGGGAGGAAACACCATATATTTT.

The J gene is TRBJ2-7, the V gene TRBV18; D call uncertain. This CDR3 comprises 15 residues. V shed 1 base and J shed 3 bases, with 13 bases lying between them. Germline CDR1 is KGHSH and CDR2 is LQKENI. Written as DNA, the CDR3 is TGTGCCAGCTCACCACGGCAGGACCGAAGCTACGAGCAGTACTTC. Its protein product is CASSPRQDRSYEQYF.

The genes are TRBV6-2 or TRBV6-3 and TRBJ2-1, with 9 bases that match TRBD2. Trimming at V came to 2 bases and at J to 0 bases, leaving 17 bases not matched to a gene. The germline CDR1 and CDR2 sequences are MNHEY and SVGEGT. This CDR3 region has 21 residues. In DNA, the CDR3 is TGTGCCAGCAGTTACAATACCGGGACTAGCAGGGGCCCTAGCTCCTACAATGAGCAGTTCTTC. This sequence encodes CASSYNTGTSRGPSSYNEQFF.

This clone was observed a few times. The chain carries TRBV7-8 and TRBJ2-7, with TRBD1 identical over 10 bases. CDR3 length: 15 amino acids. CDR1 SGHVS and CDR2 FQNEAQ come from the germline V gene. Trimming took 5 bases from V and 6 from J; bases not matched to a gene: 10. The CDR3 DNA follows: TGTGCCAGCAGCCGTCCCGGGACAGGGGTCCTCGAGCAGTACTTC. This translates into CASSRPGTGVLEQYF. The entire variable domain, with the rest obtained from reference TRBV7-8 and TRBJ2-7, is as follows: GAGVSQSPRYKVAKRGQDVALRCDPISGHVSLFWYQQALGQGPEFLTYFQNEAQLDKSGLPSDRFFAERPEGSVSTLKIQRTQQEDSAVYLCASSRPGTGVLEQYFGPGTRLTVT.

V is TRBV24-1 and J is TRBJ2-3; TRBD2 aligns across 7 bases. V was clipped by 6 bases and J by 1 base; unmatched bases: 9. CDR1 is KGHDR, CDR2 SFDVKD, per germline. CDR3 length: 16 amino acids. The DNA for the CDR3 is TGTGCCACCAGTCGTTCCAGCGGGATAGGCACAGATACGCAGTATTTT. This gives the protein CATSRSSGIGTDTQYF.

The J gene is TRBJ1-2, the V gene TRBV3-1 (or the pseudogene TRBV3-2); D might be TRBD1 (6 bases). Trimming removed 5 bases at V and 4 bases at J, with 17 bases between. The CDR3 is 15 amino acids. The germline CDR1 and CDR2 sequences are LGHDT and YNNKEL (reference sequence). The CDR3 loop reads CASSTEGEAGYGYTF. The CDR3 coding sequence is TGTGCCAGCAGCACTGAGGGGGAAGCGGGCTATGGCTACACCTTC.